The source of this TCR beta chain is a study of cytomegalovirus exposure and HLA in healthy donors. Study-wide points: Judged likely to be a sequencing artifact was a cluster of highly shared sequence variants. Both high specificity and high sensitivity reportedly marked the classifier's diagnosis of cytomegalovirus status. Productive status was seen about 90% or about 30% of the time for most TCR beta V segments in an earlier analysis.

Regarding this clone: The target antigen is unknown. The junction departs from germline at one end; a sequencing error may be responsible.

Though nominally healthy at sampling, donors likely had unrecorded immune exposures. 60 Vbeta and 13 Jbeta primers were used in PCR. This table comes from immunoSEQ multiplex PCR, and its TCRdb copy is limited to in-frame clones, with some not included. The data show some 130,000 clones, with around 79% seen just once and over 8.5% held by the top ten. CDR1 and CDR2 (germline): SGHDT, YYEEEE. There are 13 residues in the CDR3. The chain uses TRBV5-6 and TRBJ1-5; tentatively, D is TRBD1 (6 bases). Sequencing used PBMCs. The TCR originated in a woman in her forties or fifties in good health and CMV-seropositive. CDR3 in DNA: TGTGCCAGCAGCATGGACAGCAACCAGCCCCAGCATTTT. This gives the protein CASSMDSNQPQHF.